Following are 30 T cell receptor beta chains from one sample sequenced in a study of CD8 T cells in ankylosing spondylitis. TCRdb reprocessed the 5' RACE reads with MiXCR, giving one entry per CDR3 protein. The sample holds 40,000 to 55,000 distinct CDR3 sequences; about 7% are singletons and the top ten take approximately 8.5%. Sequenced material: blood, either unsorted or a sorted T cell fraction (not recorded which). These receptors were taken from a female donor with ankylosing spondylitis or in good health (not recorded which).

This chain connects TRBV18 to TRBJ1-5; perhaps TRBD1 as D (6 bases). Trimming removed 3 bases at V and 7 bases at J, with 22 bases between. The length of the CDR3 is 17 residues. CDR1 is KGHSH, CDR2 LQKENI, per germline. The DNA for the CDR3 is TGTGCCAGCTCACCCACAGGGAGTTGGGTGTTGGGGCAGCCCCAGCATTTT. This sequence encodes CASSPTGSWVLGQPQHF.

Ten or more counts support this clonotype. The chain recombines TRBV20-1 with TRBJ2-2; TRBD2 matches at 11 bases. With 6 bases clipped from V and 4 bases from J, the junction kept 4 bases outside the gene matches. There are 14 residues in the CDR3. CDR1 is DFQATT, CDR2 SNEGSKA, per germline (reference sequence). This chain's CDR3 is CSAVAGGSTGELFF. CDR3 DNA sequence: TGCAGTGCCGTAGCGGGGGGGAGCACCGGGGAGCTGTTTTTT.

Comment on this clonotype: The conserved closing phenylalanine or tryptophan is absent in this CDR3, likely reflecting a read error. The chain recombines TRBV3-1 with TRBJ1-5, with a tentative D call TRBD1 (5 bases). Germline V gives CDR1 LGHDT, CDR2 YNNKEL (reference sequence). V dropped 11 bases and J dropped 2 bases, with 31 bases sitting between them. CDR3 length: 19 residues. CDR3 coding DNA: TGTGCCTTCAGTTTAAACCTAGGGCAGGGAGGGTCAGGCAATCAGCCCCAGCATTCT. Its translation is CAFSLNLGQGGSGNQPQHS.

Many counts were recorded for this clonotype. This chain uses TRBV5-1 with TRBJ2-3; 9 bases fit TRBD2. The ends lost 0 bases at V and 1 base at J; junction bases unmatched: 6. Per the germline V gene, CDR1 is SGHRS and CDR2 is YFSETQ. The CDR3 has 17 residues. The CDR3 nucleotides are TGCGCCAGCAGCTTGGAGCTAGCGGGGACGGGCACAGATACGCAGTATTTT. Amino acid sequence: CASSLELAGTGTDTQYF.

This clonotype was counted between two and nine times. CDR3 in amino acids: CASTIAGVHTGELFF. CDR3 bases: TGTGCCAGCACTATAGCGGGGGTCCACACCGGGGAGCTGTTTTTT. V and J are TRBV6-2 or TRBV6-3 and TRBJ2-2; the match to TRBD2 covers 9 bases. V gave up 7 bases and J gave up 3 bases; unmatched junction bases: 6. This CDR3 has 15 residues. CDR1 and CDR2 (germline): MNHEY, SVGEGT.

The gene calls are TRBV12-3 or TRBV12-4 and TRBJ2-2; perhaps TRBD2 as D (5 bases). This CDR3 comprises 15 residues. Trimming removed 7 bases at V and 4 bases at J, with 16 bases between. This chain's CDR3 is CASTTELGSTGELFF. CDR3 bases: TGTGCCAGCACCACCGAGTTAGGGAGCACCGGGGAGCTGTTTTTT.

This clonotype has ten or more counts. This chain uses TRBV5-1 with TRBJ2-5; possibly TRBD2 for D (5 bases). Germline CDR1 reads SGHRS; CDR2 reads YFSETQ. With 4 bases removed from V and 4 bases from J, the gap between germline ends came to 14 bases. The CDR3 has 14 residues. The DNA for the CDR3 is TGCGCCAGCAGCCCTGTCGGACTGGGAGAGACCCAGTACTTC. Its translation is CASSPVGLGETQYF.

This clonotype has a count of ten or more. The chain recombines TRBV5-1 with TRBJ2-3; D may be TRBD1 (5 bases). Trimming took off 0 bases at V and 0 bases at J, with 11 bases between the two ends. Germline loops: CDR1 SGHRS, CDR2 YFSETQ. The CDR3 is 16 residues long. CDR3 protein: CASSLGGRASTDTQYF. Written as DNA, the CDR3 is TGCGCCAGCAGCTTGGGGGGCAGAGCTAGCACAGATACGCAGTATTTT.

This clonotype has at least ten counts. The chain joins TRBV5-1 to TRBJ1-1, with D possibly TRBD1 on 5 matching bases. V was shortened by 2 bases and J by 1 base, with 6 bases between the two germline ends. The CDR3 is 13 amino acids. Germline values: CDR1 SGHRS, CDR2 YFSETQ. For the CDR3, the DNA is TGCGCCAGCAGCTTCAGGGAGAACACTGAAGCTTTCTTT. Translated: CASSFRENTEAFF.

The sample holds many counts of this clonotype. The V gene is TRBV7-6, the J gene TRBJ2-6, with D possibly TRBD2 on 6 matching bases. Trimming took off 1 base at V and 0 bases at J, with 13 bases between the two ends. The CDR3 runs to 18 residues. Looked up from germline, CDR1 is SGHVS and CDR2 is FNYEAQ. The CDR3 protein is CASSLGWGGSSGANVLTF. The CDR3, as DNA: TGTGCCAGCAGCTTAGGGTGGGGAGGCTCCTCTGGGGCCAACGTCCTGACTTTC.

This clonotype was recorded many times. The V call is TRBV10-3, the J call TRBJ1-5, with TRBD1 as a possible D gene (5 bases). The V gene lost 3 bases and the J gene lost 16 bases, with 16 bases spanning the gap. Germline CDR1 ENHRY, CDR2 SYGVKD. The CDR3 has 12 residues. In DNA, the CDR3 is TGTGCCATCAGTGAAACAGGCAGGACCGGACATTTT. This codes for CAISETGRTGHF.

On this clonotype: It may be a read error: a sequence one base away is much more abundant. This chain links TRBV2 with TRBJ1-1, with D unresolved. This CDR3 is 11 amino acids long. Trimming took 8 bases from V and 0 from J, leaving 4 bases between them. Germline V gives CDR1 SNHLY, CDR2 FYNNEI. The CDR3 loop is CASLMNTEAFF. In DNA, the CDR3 is TGTGCCAGCTTGATGAACACTGAAGCTTTCTTT.

This chain joins TRBV12-3 or TRBV12-4 and TRBJ1-5; maybe TRBD1 (6 bases). Trimming pared 0 bases from V and 7 bases from J, leaving 16 bases between. The CDR3 contains 16 residues. CDR3 in amino acids: CASSLAQPRGGQPQHF. The DNA of the CDR3 is TGTGCCAGCAGTTTAGCCCAACCCAGGGGAGGCCAGCCCCAGCATTTT.

This clonotype was detected many times. This rearrangement joins TRBV18 to TRBJ2-7; the D is unclear. V was pared by 0 bases and J by 1 base, with 4 bases between. The CDR3 is 13 residues long. The germline gives CDR1 KGHSH, CDR2 LQKENI. CDR3 bases: TGTGCCAGCTCACCACCGGGGTCCTACGAGCAGTACGTC. Translation gives CASSPPGSYEQYV.

This clonotype has a count of ten or more. CDR3 in DNA: TGCAGTGCTAGAGATCGAGGAGTCACACCGAACACTGAAGCTTTCTTT. This sequence encodes CSARDRGVTPNTEAFF. This rearrangement joins TRBV20-1 to TRBJ1-1, with D uncertain. Trimming left V 0 bases short and J 1 base short, with 15 bases between. The germline CDR1 and CDR2 sequences are DFQATT and SNEGSKA (reference sequence). This CDR3 is 16 amino acids long.

In this sample, this clonotype turned up many times. The chain recombines TRBV5-5 with TRBJ2-5; D remains ambiguous. V lost 5 bases to trimming and J lost 4 bases, with 15 bases between them. This CDR3 region has 14 residues. Germline V lookup: CDR1 SGHKS, CDR2 YYEKEE (reference sequence). Here the CDR3 reads CASSPLSLPETQYF. CDR3 sequence (DNA): TGTGCCAGCAGTCCCCTGAGCCTCCCAGAGACCCAGTACTTC.

The chain couples TRBV3-1 to TRBJ2-2; TRBD1 is a possible D gene (6 bases). Germline-derived CDR1 and CDR2 are LGHDT and YNNKEL (reference sequence). With 3 bases removed from V and 0 bases from J, the gap between germline ends came to 11 bases. This CDR3 spans 16 amino acids. The CDR3 loop reads CASSHTGLANTGELFF. The CDR3 coding sequence is TGTGCCAGCAGCCACACAGGGTTAGCGAACACCGGGGAGCTGTTTTTT.

This clonotype has a count of ten or more. This chain connects TRBV5-1 to TRBJ2-1; D is ambiguous. The CDR3 is 15 amino acids. V dropped 4 bases and J dropped 5 bases, with 16 bases sitting between them. Germline assignment: CDR1 SGHRS and CDR2 YFSETQ. CDR3 sequence reads: CASSPSLDAHNEQFF. CDR3 coding DNA: TGCGCCAGCAGCCCCTCCCTGGACGCACACAATGAGCAGTTCTTC.

A note on this clonotype: Being one base from a much bigger clone, this may be a read error. The V and J genes are TRBV7-9 and TRBJ1-1, with 7 bases fitting TRBD1. Germline CDR1 SEHNR, CDR2 FQNEAQ (reference sequence). V dropped 6 bases and J dropped 5; count of bases not matched to a gene: 6. The CDR3 runs 13 residues. CDR3 nucleotides: TGTGCCAGCAGTCATGACAGGGAAACTGAAGCTTTCTTT. Protein: CASSHDRETEAFF.

The table lists this clonotype with many counts. The chain links TRBV11-2 to TRBJ2-3; D might be TRBD1 or TRBD2, each matching 5 bases. The CDR3 has 16 amino acids. Germline CDR1 reads SGHAT; CDR2 reads FQNNGV. V lost 4 bases, J lost 2 bases, and 16 bases lay in between. The CDR3 is CASSWDGIQATDTQYF. The CDR3 DNA reads TGTGCCAGCAGCTGGGACGGAATCCAAGCCACAGATACGCAGTATTTT. The full variable domain, with the rest looked up from reference TRBV11-2 and TRBJ2-3, is EAGVAQSPRYKIIEKRQSVAFWCNPISGHATLYWYQQILGQGPKLLIQFQNNGVVDDSQLPKDRFSAERLKGVDSTLKIQPAKLEDSAVYLCASSWDGIQATDTQYFGPGTRLTVL.

As to this clonotype: With a much larger clone just one base away, this may be a read error. For the CDR3, the DNA is TGTGTCTCTGGACAGGAGAGAGCGGGGGAGACCCAGTACTTC. It yields the protein CVSGQERAGETQYF. V and J are TRBV30 and TRBJ2-5; D is perhaps TRBD1 or TRBD2 (7 bases each). CDR3 size: 14 residues. Germline assignment: CDR1 GTSNPN and CDR2 SVGIG (reference sequence). Filled out from reference TRBV30 and TRBJ2-5, the complete variable domain reads SQTIHQWPATLVQPVGSPLSLECTVEGTSNPNLYWYRQAAGRGLQLLFYSVGIGQISSEVPQNLSASRPQDRQFILSSKKLLLSDSGFYLCVSGQERAGETQYFGPGTRLLVL.

At least ten counts were recorded for this clonotype. This chain uses TRBV5-1 with TRBJ2-1; 8 bases align to TRBD1. J gave up 1 base and V 4 bases, and 7 bases lay outside the gene matches. Looked up from germline, CDR1 is SGHRS and CDR2 is YFSETQ. The CDR3 runs to 16 residues. The CDR3 nucleotides read TGCGCCAGCAGCCCCAACGACAGGGGTTCCTACAATGAGCAGTTCTTC. This encodes CASSPNDRGSYNEQFF.

In its sample, this clonotype was seen many times. The V and J genes are TRBV9 and TRBJ1-6, with D hard to call. CDR1 is SGDLS, CDR2 YYNGEE, per germline. Trimming took off 2 bases at V and 8 bases at J, with 11 bases between the two ends. This CDR3 has 14 residues. The CDR3 bases are TGTGCCAGCAGCGTGACGGATAACTATTCACCCCTCCACTTT. Its protein is CASSVTDNYSPLHF.

This clonotype was detected many times. The chain combines TRBV6-2 or TRBV6-3 with TRBJ2-4; 9 bases are shared with TRBD2. CDR1 is MNHEY and CDR2 is SVGEGT in the germline V gene. J lost 7 bases, V lost 2 bases, and 6 bases had no gene match. The CDR3 consists of 15 residues. The CDR3 region is CASSYGDAGGNIQYF. CDR3 coding DNA: TGTGCCAGCAGTTACGGGGACGCGGGGGGGAACATTCAGTACTTC.

This clonotype was counted many times. The chain combines TRBV2 with TRBJ2-7; TRBD1 aligns across 7 bases. Germline CDR1 is SNHLY and CDR2 is FYNNEI. The CDR3 length is 15 residues. The junction had 12 bases not matched to a gene; V was cut back by 1 base and J by 9 bases. CDR3 sequence (DNA): TGTGCCAGCAGTGAAGATAGGGGGCCACTTTTCGGGCAGTACTTC. Encoded protein: CASSEDRGPLFGQYF.

This clonotype was observed at least ten times. V gene TRBV20-1 combines with J gene TRBJ2-7; possible D gene TRBD2, 6 bases. Germline V gene sequence: CDR1 DFQATT, CDR2 SNEGSKA (reference sequence). The CDR3 runs 11 residues. V was shortened by 5 bases and J by 3 bases, with 8 bases between the two germline ends. The DNA of the CDR3 is TGCAGTGCTGGGGACTTCTACGAGCAGTACTTC. It translates to CSAGDFYEQYF.

This clonotype was detected many times. The chain carries TRBV18 and TRBJ2-7; 7 bases match TRBD1. J lost 2 bases, V lost 6 bases, and 7 bases had no gene match. Looked up from germline, CDR1 is KGHSH and CDR2 is LQKENI. CDR3 length: 14 amino acids. The CDR3 loop is CASSPRQGTYEQYV. Here the CDR3 DNA reads TGTGCCAGCTCCCCCCGACAGGGTACCTACGAGCAGTACGTC.

The sample holds many counts of this clonotype. The CDR3 DNA reads as TGCGCCAGCAGCCAAGGCCCATCATTCCAGGGGTATACGCAGTATTTT. Translation: CASSQGPSFQGYTQYF. This chain connects TRBV4-1 to TRBJ2-3; TRBD1 might be the D (6 bases). Trimming shortened V by 1 base and J by 7 bases, and 18 bases separated the two germline ends. The CDR3 is made up of 16 amino acids. Looked up from germline, CDR1 is MGHRA and CDR2 is YSYEKL.

This clonotype was counted ten times or more. V usage is TRBV20-1 and J usage is TRBJ1-6; tentatively, D is TRBD1 (6 bases). The CDR3 is 16 residues long. Germline V CDR1 and CDR2: DFQATT, SNEGSKA (reference sequence). V was clipped by 0 bases and J by 6 bases, with 15 bases between them. For the CDR3, the DNA is TGCAGTGCTAGAGATTTCAAGGGGGGGCCTAATTCACCCCTCCACTTT. This sequence encodes CSARDFKGGPNSPLHF.

This clonotype was counted many times. V and J are TRBV12-2 and TRBJ2-5; TRBD2 is the table's D call and was not checked against the DNA. TRBV12-2 is an annotated pseudogene. The CDR3 has 19 amino acids. The CDR3 DNA sequence: TGTGCAAGTCGCCCCTCGACTAGCGGGGGCCATGAATTTCAAGAGACCCAGTACTTC. This sequence encodes CASRPSTSGGHEFQETQYF.